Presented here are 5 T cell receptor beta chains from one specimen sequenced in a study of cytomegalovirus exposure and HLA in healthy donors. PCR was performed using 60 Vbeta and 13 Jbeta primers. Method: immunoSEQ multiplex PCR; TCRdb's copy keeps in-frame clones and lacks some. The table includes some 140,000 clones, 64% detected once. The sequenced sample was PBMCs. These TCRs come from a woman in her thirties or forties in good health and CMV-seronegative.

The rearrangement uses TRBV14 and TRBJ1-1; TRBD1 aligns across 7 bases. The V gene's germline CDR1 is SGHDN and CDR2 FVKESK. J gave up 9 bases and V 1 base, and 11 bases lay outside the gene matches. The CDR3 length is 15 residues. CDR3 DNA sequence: TGTGCCAGCAGCCAAGGAAGGGGGCGGAGGGGGAAAGCTTTCTTT. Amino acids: CASSQGRGRRGKAFF.

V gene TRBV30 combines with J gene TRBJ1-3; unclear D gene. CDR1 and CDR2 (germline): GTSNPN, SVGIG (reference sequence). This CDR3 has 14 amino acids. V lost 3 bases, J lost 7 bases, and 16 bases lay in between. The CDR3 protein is CAWSVWEYGNTIYF. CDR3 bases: TGTGCCTGGAGCGTTTGGGAGTACGGGAACACCATATATTTT. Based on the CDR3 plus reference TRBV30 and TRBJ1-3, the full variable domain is SQTIHQWPATLVQPVGSPLSLECTVEGTSNPNLYWYRQAAGRGLQLLFYSVGIGQISSEVPQNLSASRPQDRQFILSSKKLLLSDSGFYLCAWSVWEYGNTIYFGEGSWLTVV.

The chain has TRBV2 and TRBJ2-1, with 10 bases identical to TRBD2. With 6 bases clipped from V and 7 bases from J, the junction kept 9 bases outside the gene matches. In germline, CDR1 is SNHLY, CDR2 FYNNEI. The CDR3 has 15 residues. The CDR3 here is CASRRELAGTNEQFF. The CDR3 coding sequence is TGTGCCAGCAGAAGGGAACTAGCGGGGACTAATGAGCAGTTCTTC.

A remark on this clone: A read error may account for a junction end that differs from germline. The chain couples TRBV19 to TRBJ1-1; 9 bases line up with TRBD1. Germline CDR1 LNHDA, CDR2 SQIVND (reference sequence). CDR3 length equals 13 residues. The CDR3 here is CATWDRDSSEAFF. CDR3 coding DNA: TGTGCCACTTGGGACAGGGACTCCTCTGAGGCTTTCTTT.

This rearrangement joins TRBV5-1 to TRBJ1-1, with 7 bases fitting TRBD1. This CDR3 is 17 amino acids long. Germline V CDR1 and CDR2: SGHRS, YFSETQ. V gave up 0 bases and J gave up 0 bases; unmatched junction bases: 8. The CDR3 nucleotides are TGCGCCAGCAGCTTGGGACAGGGAAGAGGGCTGAACACTGAAGCTTTCTTT. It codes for CASSLGQGRGLNTEAFF.